These 7 T cell receptor beta chains came from one sample sequenced in a study of T cell clones after liver transplantation. Method: immunoSEQ multiplex PCR; TCRdb's copy keeps in-frame clones and lacks some. The data hold around 120,000 clones, with approximately 90% observed a single time. The sample here was CD4+ T cells from blood, taken 12 months after liver transplant. Receptors were obtained from a human patient who received a liver transplant. Some of these T cells may belong to the graft donor.

The chain joins TRBV6-1 to TRBJ2-7, with D perhaps matching TRBD2 (6 bases). The V end lost 6 bases, the J end lost 9 bases, and 21 bases lay between the germline ends. Germline V CDR1 and CDR2: MNHNS, SASEGT. This CDR3 comprises 14 residues. CDR3 residues: CASSSRGIWLGQYF. The CDR3 DNA reads TGTGCCAGCAGCTCCCGGGGGATCTGGCTAGGGCAGTACTTC.

The chain recombines TRBV21-1 with TRBJ2-1; TRBD2 is the table's D call and was not checked against the DNA. TRBV21-1 corresponds to a pseudogene. The CDR3 extends over 12 amino acids. Written as DNA, the CDR3 is TGTGCCAGCAGCAACCACACGGGGGAGCAGTTCTTC. Protein: CASSNHTGEQFF.

The chain joins TRBV5-1 to TRBJ1-2, with D possibly matching TRBD1 (5 bases). V lost 0 bases and J lost 2, with 8 bases in between. Germline V gene data show CDR1 as SGHRS and CDR2 as YFSETQ. This CDR3 region has 14 residues. CDR3 nucleotide sequence: TGCGCCAGCAGCTTGGATAACAGGAACTATGGCTACACCTTC. It codes for CASSLDNRNYGYTF.

The CDR3, as DNA: TGTGCCAGTAGATCAGGAGATACGCAGTATTTT. Translated: CASRSGDTQYF. The rearrangement links TRBV19 to TRBJ2-3; no reliable D call. V was cut by 6 bases and J by 5 bases, with 6 bases left in between. There are 11 residues in the CDR3. Germline CDR1 and CDR2: LNHDA and SQIVND (reference sequence).

V usage is TRBV11-3 and J usage is TRBJ2-1; D is ambiguous. This CDR3 region has 15 residues. Trimming shortened V by 6 bases and J by 8 bases, and 20 bases separated the two germline ends. The germline V gene has CDR1 SGHNT and CDR2 YENEEA. The CDR3 reads CASSLPRAPKDEQFF. The CDR3 nucleotides are TGTGCCAGCAGTCTACCTCGGGCACCTAAGGATGAGCAGTTCTTC.

The chain couples TRBV4-1 to TRBJ2-1; D gene unclear. The CDR3 spans 14 residues. Germline V lookup: CDR1 MGHRA, CDR2 YSYEKL. Trimming stripped 3 bases from V and 7 bases from J, with 13 bases between. This CDR3 is CASSQGRGRNEQFF. CDR3 DNA: TGCGCCAGCAGCCAGGGTAGAGGAAGGAATGAGCAGTTCTTC.

V usage is TRBV19 and J usage is TRBJ1-4, with unresolved D. Germline CDR1 reads LNHDA; CDR2 reads SQIVND (reference sequence). With 1 base removed from V and 4 bases from J, the gap between germline ends came to 10 bases. The length of the CDR3 is 15 residues. In nucleotides, the CDR3 is TGTGCCAGTAGTATAGTCGCCCGGATTAATGAAAAACTGTTTTTT. Its translation is CASSIVARINEKLFF.